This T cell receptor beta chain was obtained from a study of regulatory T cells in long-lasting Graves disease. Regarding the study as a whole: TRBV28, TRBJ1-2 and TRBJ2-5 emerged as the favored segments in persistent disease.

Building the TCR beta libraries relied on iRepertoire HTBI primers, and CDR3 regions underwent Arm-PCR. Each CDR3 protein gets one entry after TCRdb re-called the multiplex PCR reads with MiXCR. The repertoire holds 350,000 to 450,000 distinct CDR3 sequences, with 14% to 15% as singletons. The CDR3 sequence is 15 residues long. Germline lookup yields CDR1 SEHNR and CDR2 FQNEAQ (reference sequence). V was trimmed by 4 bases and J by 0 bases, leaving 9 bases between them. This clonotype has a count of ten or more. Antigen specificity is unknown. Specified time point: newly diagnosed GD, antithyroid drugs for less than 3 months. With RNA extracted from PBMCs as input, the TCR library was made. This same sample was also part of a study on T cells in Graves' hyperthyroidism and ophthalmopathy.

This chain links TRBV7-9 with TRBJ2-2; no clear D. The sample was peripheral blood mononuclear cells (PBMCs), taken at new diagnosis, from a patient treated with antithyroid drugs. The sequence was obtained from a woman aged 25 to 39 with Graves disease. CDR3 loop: CASSSLGSNTGELFF. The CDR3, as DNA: TGTGCCAGCAGCTCGCTAGGGTCGAACACCGGGGAGCTGTTTTTT.